What follows describes a single TCR beta chain. Qualities for individual bases were not recorded, and no much larger clone is one base off. The sample is drawn from a study of T cells after yellow fever vaccination (dated by TCRdb to about 2019). Regarding the complete study: The SMART-Seq v4 Ultra Low Input RNA kit was used to prepare libraries from fractions with low cell numbers. Two healthy male donors, one aged 18 to 30 and one aged 30 to 40 years, made up the cohort. Blood was drawn at multiple timepoints before and after primary and secondary immunization, with bulk PBMC replicates and cell subsets isolated. To track T-cell clones before and after primary and booster YFV17D yellow fever vaccination, bulk TCR alpha and beta repertoires were sequenced longitudinally. Beyond this particular receptor, the publication reports: A small share of clonotypes occurred in both CD4 and CD8 compartments, likely arising from convergent recombination. Computational filtering was needed because FACS-sorted repertoires could contain abundant contaminating clonotypes from the bulk population. Because only a couple of donors were included in the study, the extent to which the findings can be generalized is limited. Compared with the primary T-cell response, the secondary T-cell response was weaker but faster, peaking on day 5 rather than day 15. Most clones expanded after primary vaccination were re-detected after the booster (about 96% of CD4 and approximately 88% of CD8), suggesting broad memory maintenance.

The treatment or condition tag for this specimen amounts to: live attenuated yellow fever vaccine strain. PBMCs were isolated from peripheral blood using a standard Ficoll-Paque protocol. Epitope-specific CD8 T cells were sorted with a dextramer loaded with the yellow fever NS4B epitope peptide, and anti-CD3 and anti-CD8 staining was applied. TriZol was used to extract RNA from bulk PBMCs, CD4 and CD8 fractions, and dextramer-positive and dextramer-negative fractions. TCR cDNA was made using 5'RACE template switching, a step that added a universal primer site and unique molecular identifiers. Priming of cDNA synthesis was performed from both the TCR alpha and TCR beta constant segments. Library amplification used two PCR steps, and the second PCR step added sample barcodes and sequencing adapters. Sequencing of the libraries was done on either Illumina HiSeq 2500 (2x100 bp) or NovaSeq (2x150 bp). Turning to the authors' computational methods: MIGEC was used to demultiplex reads and collapse the reads into UMI consensus sequences, and MiXCR was used for V(D)J alignment. Using edgeR on replicate PBMC samples, clonotypes were called vaccine-responding if FDR was below 0.01 and the log2 fold change was above 5 up to day 15. Each bulk clonotype was labeled CD4 or CD8 based on which sequenced repertoire, CD4 or CD8, contained the clonotype at higher abundance. NS4B-specific clonotypes were defined as those at least 10-fold enriched in dextramer-positive over dextramer-negative fractions; CD4-biased clonotypes were excluded. In-frame beta chains were kept once TCRdb had trimmed the public reads at Q25 with fastp and called clones with MiXCR. When rows share a CDR3 protein, they turn into one entry using the most common DNA and genes. The V and J calls were not made by the authors but by TCRdb's processing. Across this sample there are approximately 85,000 distinct CDR3 sequences, with about an eighth seen only once. Around 23% of the sample lies in the top ten.

The source of this sequence is a young man who received the YFV17D yellow fever vaccine. This specimen was CD8+ T cells not binding an NS4B(214-222) dextramer, sorted from PBMCs, taken less than 25 days after the first yellow fever vaccination. What the cell subset or site label conveys for this sample: NS4B epitope dextramer-negative CD8 T cells.

The sequenced DNA: TGTGCCAGCAGCGTAGTGGGCACAGGAGGCTATGGCTACACCTTC. It encodes CASSVVGTGGYGYTF. The V and J genes are TRBV9 and TRBJ1-2; TRBD1 could be the D gene, as 5 bases match. Trimming at the junction amounts to 0 bases on V and 4 bases on J, and the germline ends lie 13 bases apart. The CDR3 numbers 15 residues from cysteine through phenylalanine. Kept here is only the CDR3 DNA, which spans 45 bases and is read in frame from base 1. The CDR1 and CDR2 encoded by the germline V gene are SGDLS and YYNGEE. Supplemented by the reference TRBV9 and TRBJ1-2 proteins around the CDR3, the complete variable domain is DSGVTQTPKHLITATGQRVTLRCSPRSGDLSVYWYQQSLDQGLQFLIQYYNGEERAKGNILERFSAQQFPDLHSELNLSSLELGDSALYFCASSVVGTGGYGYTFGSGTRLTVV.